A selection of T cell receptor beta chains follows, all from one sample in a study of T cell responses to AZD1222 COVID-19 vaccine. Sequencing was performed with immunoSEQ multiplex PCR; in TCRdb, only in-frame clones are kept and a portion is missing. The table shows almost 70,000 clones, with over 70% occurring only once. Sample: peripheral blood, taken 28 days after the second AZD1222 dose. The receptor set was obtained from an adult who received the AZD1222 COVID-19 vaccine. Both conserved end residues are trimmed from each CDR3. D genes are given only for firm matches. Some rows have no size entry. The others give once, few or many, or a class for an expanded clone.

TRBV6-1,TRBJ1-1,NA,NA,ASSEAARITEAF
TRBV7-2,TRBJ1-2,NA,TRBD1,ASSPRTGEYGYT
TRBV2,TRBJ1-1,NA,TRBD1,ASRADRVPSEAF
TRBV5-5,TRBJ2-7,NA,NA,ASSLGPSDPYEQY
TRBV30,TRBJ2-7,once,NA,AWSAGIPSPSY
TRBV10-3,TRBJ1-6,NA,NA,AISPGWQENSPLH
TRBV6-5,TRBJ2-5,once,NA,ASSQSSAQETQY
TRBV10-1,TRBJ2-3,NA,TRBD2,ASSASGGSDTQY
TRBV25-1,TRBJ1-6,NA,NA,ASTPSGYYSPLH
TRBV19,TRBJ1-5,NA,NA,ASSIGTVDQPQH
TRBV7-9,TRBJ2-1,NA,TRBD2,ASSYRRAGGQIYNEQF
TRBV27,TRBJ2-1,NA,NA,ASSSTKRINEQF
TRBV4-1,TRBJ2-7,NA,NA,ASSQAAGTSFDEQY
TRBV5-1,TRBJ2-2,NA,NA,ASSLESRGPGTGELF
TRBV7-9,TRBJ2-7,once,TRBD2,ASSLRGAYEQY
TRBV18,TRBJ1-5,NA,NA,ASSPQGSNQPQH
TRBV27,TRBJ2-7,once,TRBD1,ASRIRTGGLEQY
TRBV11-2,TRBJ2-2,NA,TRBD2,ASSLTSGGPNTGELF
TRBV19,TRBJ2-5,NA,NA,ASSIRWGREETQY
TRBV27,TRBJ1-1,NA,NA,ASSAAGHRRTEAF
TRBV18,TRBJ2-3,NA,NA,ASSPSSRTDTQY
TRBV3-1/TRBV3-2,TRBJ2-7,NA,NA,ASSQGVLEQY
TRBV5-1,TRBJ1-6,few,NA,ASRRAYGRFNSPLH
TRBV5-1,TRBJ1-6,NA,NA,ASSRGTESSYNSPLH
TRBV7-9,TRBJ2-5,NA,TRBD1,ASSFTGTVEETQY
TRBV24-1,TRBJ1-1,NA,TRBD1,ATSAGTGNTEAF
TRBV10-1,TRBJ2-7,NA,NA,ASNGEHSPYEQY
TRBV18,TRBJ1-6,NA,TRBD1,ASSPTGGESPLH
TRBV4-1,TRBJ2-7,NA,NA,ASSSREKTYEQY
TRBV25-1,TRBJ1-4,NA,NA,ASSENRAQRGEKLF
TRBV15,TRBJ1-5,NA,NA,ATSRERYNQPQH
TRBV6-5,TRBJ2-5,NA,NA,ASRPGVDRTQY
TRBV6-5,TRBJ1-1,NA,NA,ASSPAGRVNTEAF
TRBV2,TRBJ2-5,NA,TRBD2,ASSLLAGGRMETQY
TRBV7-8,TRBJ1-4,NA,NA,ASSLSQGSHEKLF
TRBV27,TRBJ1-2,NA,TRBD1,ASSSWWTGGRYGYT
TRBV19,TRBJ2-2,few,NA,ASSIAPSTGELF
TRBV7-9,TRBJ2-2,few,TRBD2,ASSRRTGGYTGELF
TRBV6-1,TRBJ1-1,NA,TRBD1,ASKQGASPEAF
TRBV4-1,TRBJ1-2,NA,NA,ASSQGTGNYGYT
TRBV3-1/TRBV3-2,TRBJ2-1,once,NA,ASSQALLAGAALSSYNEQF
TRBV12-5,TRBJ1-2,NA,NA,ASGLVLRVNPYGYT
TRBV3-1/TRBV3-2,TRBJ2-1,NA,TRBD2,ASSHYKRGGNEQF
TRBV29-1,TRBJ1-5,NA,TRBD1,SARQGAGQPQH
TRBV6-1,TRBJ1-3,NA,NA,ASSEVGGSVSGNTIY
TRBV15,TRBJ2-3,NA,NA,ATSKRVREADTQY